This T cell receptor beta chain was sequenced in a study of regulatory T cells in long-lasting Graves disease. V gave up 8 bases and J gave up 2 bases, with 19 bases separating them. CDR3 length equals 14 residues. Germline V gene sequence: CDR1 GTSNPN, CDR2 SVGIG (reference sequence). Specified time point: newly diagnosed GD, antithyroid drugs for less than 3 months. Following extraction of RNA from PBMCs, that RNA was used to make the TCR library. This clonotype was picked up many times. Building of the TCR beta libraries involved iRepertoire HTBI primers and Arm-PCR of CDR3 regions. Using its own MiXCR run on the multiplex PCR reads, TCRdb lists one record per CDR3 protein. The repertoire has about 610,000 distinct CDR3 sequences, roughly 15% of them found once; the top ten carry 12%. The sample was also linked to a second study, of T cells in Graves' hyperthyroidism and ophthalmopathy. That study reports: The TCR CDR3 was amplified in a first-round RT-PCR using the HTBI primer set.

Sequenced here: peripheral blood mononuclear cells (PBMCs), sampled at new diagnosis, from a patient treated with antithyroid drugs. The source of this sequence is a young man with Graves disease. The chain is built from TRBV30 and TRBJ2-7; weak D call: TRBD1 (6 bases). CDR3 in DNA: TGTGCCCCCAGGAAGGGGGATACCGCCTACGAGCAGTACTTC. It encodes CAPRKGDTAYEQYF.